The sequence of this TCR beta chain was determined in a study of siplizumab effects on memory and regulatory T cells. Overall study results and limits: Roughly 75-95% of proliferating CD4+ or CD8+ clones lacked a naive or memory phenotype that could be assigned.

The assay was immunoSEQ multiplex PCR, and TCRdb's table has in-frame clones only and misses some. Of approximately 90,000 clones listed, 94% are singletons. CDR1 and CDR2 from the germline V gene are SGHTA and FQGNSA. The CDR3 is made up of 18 amino acids. J lost 7 bases, V lost 5 bases, and 17 bases had no gene match. About this clone: The target antigen is unknown.

The clonotype was recovered from a human donor in good health. Sample: non-Treg CD4+ T cells sorted from blood. This rearrangement joins TRBV7-2 to TRBJ2-1; 10 bases fit TRBD2. The CDR3 coding sequence is TGTGCCAGCAGCCCGAAACGGGGAGCGGGGGGGCTCGGGAATGAGCAGTTCTTC. Protein: CASSPKRGAGGLGNEQFF.